These T cell receptor beta chains were read from a single sample in a study of molecular identifiers for immune sequencing clone quantification. TCRdb processed the PCR reads anew with MiXCR; each CDR3 protein has one entry. The sample has approximately 500,000 distinct CDR3 sequences; roughly 23% are singletons. The sample consisted of naive CD8+ T cells from blood, with Jurkat cell RNA spiked in. The receptors come from a human donor in good health. Some libraries in this study had Jurkat cell RNA spiked in. CDR3s include the opening cysteine and the closing phenylalanine or tryptophan. D genes are given only for firm matches. Expanded clones get a size class; other rows say once, few or many, or leave the size out.

j_gene,abundance,v_gene,d_gene,CDR3aa,CDR3nt
TRBJ1-2,few,TRBV20-1,.,CSAREAGGAYGYTF,TGCAGTGCTAGAGAGGCGGGGGGTGCCTATGGCTACACCTTC
TRBJ2-2,few,TRBV12-3/TRBV12-4,.,CASSFLRNTGELFF,TGTGCCAGCAGTTTTTTACGGAACACCGGGGAGCTGTTTTTT
TRBJ2-1,many,TRBV11-2,TRBD1,CASSPPTGVGEQFF,TGTGCCAGCAGCCCCCCGACAGGGGTAGGTGAGCAGTTCTTC
TRBJ2-3,few,TRBV3-1,.,CASSQEGSAYTDTQYF,TGTGCCAGCAGCCAAGAAGGATCGGCCTACACAGATACGCAGTATTTT
TRBJ2-1,few,TRBV29-1,TRBD2,CSGTLHSGSGSNEQFF,TGCAGCGGCACACTTCATAGCGGGAGTGGGAGTAATGAGCAGTTCTTC
TRBJ2-1,.,TRBV27,.,CASSLQGGNEQFF,TGTGCCAGCAGTTTACAGGGGGGCAATGAGCAGTTCTTC
TRBJ1-6,few,TRBV27,.,CASSFAALGSPLHF,TGTGCCAGCAGTTTTGCAGCGCTGGGATCACCCCTCCACTTT
TRBJ2-1,many,TRBV14,.,CASSPPGGPHGEQFF,TGTGCCAGCAGCCCCCCCGGAGGGCCCCATGGTGAGCAGTTCTTC
TRBJ2-1,few,TRBV29-1,.,CSGEDSYNEQFF,TGCAGCGGGGAGGACAGCTACAATGAGCAGTTCTTC
TRBJ2-7,many,TRBV4-1,TRBD2,CASSQIRGGSYEQYF,TGCGCCAGCAGCCAAATTAGGGGAGGGTCCTACGAGCAGTACTTC
TRBJ2-5,few,TRBV15,TRBD1,CATSRIQDRQETQYF,TGTGCCACCAGCAGAATTCAGGACAGGCAAGAGACCCAGTACTTC
TRBJ1-1,.,TRBV10-3,.,CAISDGGRVTEAFF,TGTGCCATCAGTGATGGGGGTAGGGTCACTGAAGCTTTCTTT
TRBJ2-1,.,TRBV19,TRBD1,CARSMAGGVGNEQFF,TGTGCCAGGAGTATGGCAGGGGGCGTCGGAAATGAGCAGTTCTTC
TRBJ2-1,few,TRBV19,TRBD2,CASTRSGGSYNEQFF,TGTGCCAGTACCCGTTCGGGGGGCTCCTACAATGAGCAGTTCTTC
TRBJ1-1,few,TRBV6-1,TRBD1,CASSEWGQGEWYTEAFF,TGTGCCAGCAGTGAATGGGGGCAGGGGGAGTGGTACACTGAAGCTTTCTTT
TRBJ2-3,few,TRBV11-3,TRBD2,CASSLGSASGRSTDTQYF,TGTGCCAGCAGCTTAGGATCGGCTAGCGGGAGGAGCACAGATACGCAGTATTTT
TRBJ2-1,many,TRBV7-8,.,CASSLGPRGSYNEQFF,TGTGCCAGCAGCTTAGGTCCCCGGGGATCCTACAATGAGCAGTTCTTC
TRBJ2-5,.,TRBV27,.,CASSLQADGTQYF,TGTGCCAGCAGTTTACAGGCCGATGGGACCCAGTACTTC
TRBJ2-7,many,TRBV2,.,CASSDYNEQYF,TGTGCCAGCAGTGATTATAACGAGCAGTACTTC
TRBJ1-6,.,TRBV12-3/TRBV12-4,.,CASSPTLGNSPLRF,TGTGCCAGCAGTCCAACCTTGGGGAATTCACCCCTCCGCTTT
TRBJ2-1,.,TRBV4-3,.,CASSQGSIYNEQFF,TGCGCCAGCAGCCAAGGGTCTATCTACAATGAGCAGTTCTTC
TRBJ2-1,.,TRBV4-1,TRBD1,CASSLTGTGGLNEQFF,TGCGCCAGCAGCTTAACCGGGACAGGGGGCCTCAATGAGCAGTTCTTC
TRBJ2-5,.,TRBV5-4,TRBD2,CASSFAGGLAGETQYF,TGTGCCAGCAGCTTCGCCGGTGGACTAGCAGGAGAGACCCAGTACTTC
TRBJ1-5,.,TRBV27,.,CASRGTYGNQPQHF,TGTGCCAGCAGGGGGACCTATGGCAATCAGCCCCAGCATTTT
TRBJ2-3,many,TRBV11-2,.,CASSLFRGTGTDTQYF,TGTGCCAGCAGCTTATTTCGAGGCACCGGCACAGATACGCAGTATTTT
TRBJ2-5,many,TRBV5-6,.,CASSLAAPETQYF,TGTGCCAGCAGCTTGGCAGCACCGGAGACCCAGTACTTC
TRBJ1-1,.,TRBV12-3/TRBV12-4,.,CASSITGADEAFF,TGTGCCAGCAGTATCACAGGAGCAGATGAAGCTTTCTTT
TRBJ2-3,.,TRBV9,TRBD2,CARNNSGGAWDTQYF,TGTGCCAGGAATAATAGCGGGGGGGCGTGGGATACGCAGTATTTT
TRBJ2-3,few,TRBV20-1,TRBD2,CSARGGSGRARPDTQYF,TGCAGTGCTAGAGGGGGTAGCGGGAGGGCCAGGCCAGATACGCAGTATTTT
TRBJ2-7,few,TRBV20-1,.,CSARDAGPYEQYF,TGCAGTGCTAGAGATGCTGGGCCCTACGAGCAGTACTTC
TRBJ2-5,many,TRBV6-6,TRBD2,CASSSPPLAGSYQETQYF,TGTGCCAGCAGTTCCCCTCCCCTAGCGGGAAGCTACCAAGAGACCCAGTACTTC
TRBJ1-2,.,TRBV12-3/TRBV12-4,.,CASLLGGQEGYTF,TGTGCCAGCCTGTTGGGGGGGCAGGAGGGCTACACCTTC
TRBJ2-3,.,TRBV6-2/TRBV6-3,TRBD2,CASSYRGQATTSGRRRDTQYF,TGTGCCAGCAGTTACCGGGGACAGGCGACGACTAGCGGGAGACGAAGGGATACGCAGTATTTT
TRBJ2-6,few,TRBV7-8,.,CASSFLGGGFGGANVLTF,TGTGCCAGCAGCTTTCTTGGAGGGGGCTTCGGTGGGGCCAACGTCCTGACTTTC
TRBJ2-1,.,TRBV19,TRBD2,CASSMASGSSYNEQFF,TGTGCCAGTAGTATGGCTAGCGGGTCCTCCTACAATGAGCAGTTCTTC
TRBJ2-5,.,TRBV2,.,CASSEAGAGKQETQYF,TGTGCCAGCAGTGAAGCGGGCGCAGGGAAACAAGAGACCCAGTACTTC
TRBJ2-7,few,TRBV9,TRBD2,CASTSSGRPREEQYF,TGTGCCAGCACCAGTAGCGGGAGGCCCCGCGAGGAGCAGTACTTC
TRBJ2-7,many,TRBV4-3,TRBD1,CASSYDRGRYEQYF,TGCGCCAGCAGCTACGACAGGGGGCGATACGAGCAGTACTTC
TRBJ2-5,many,TRBV12-3/TRBV12-4,TRBD1,CASRDRGQETQYF,TGTGCCAGCAGGGACAGGGGTCAAGAGACCCAGTACTTC
TRBJ2-7,.,TRBV19,TRBD1,CASSISTGSTYEQYF,TGTGCCAGTAGTATCTCGACAGGGAGTACCTACGAGCAGTACTTC
TRBJ1-4,many,TRBV9,.,CASSVDGPRGEKLFF,TGTGCCAGCAGCGTAGATGGACCTAGGGGTGAAAAACTGTTTTTT
TRBJ2-5,many,TRBV29-1,.,CSAEGETQYF,TGCAGCGCTGAGGGAGAGACCCAGTACTTC